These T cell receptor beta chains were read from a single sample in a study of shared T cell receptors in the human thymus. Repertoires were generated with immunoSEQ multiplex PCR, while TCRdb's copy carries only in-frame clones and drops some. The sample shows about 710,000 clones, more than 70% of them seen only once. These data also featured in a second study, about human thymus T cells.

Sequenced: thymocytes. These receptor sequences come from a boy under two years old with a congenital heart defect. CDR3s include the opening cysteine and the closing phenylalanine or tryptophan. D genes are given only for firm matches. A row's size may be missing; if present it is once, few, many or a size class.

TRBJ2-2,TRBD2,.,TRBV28,CASSFGIAGAGELFF,TGTGCCAGCAGTTTCGGGATAGCGGGAGCCGGGGAGCTGTTTTTT
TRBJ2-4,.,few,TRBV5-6,CASSYHLEGAVAKNIQYF,TGTGCCAGCAGCTACCACCTGGAGGGGGCGGTTGCCAAAAACATTCAGTACTTC
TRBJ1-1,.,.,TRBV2,CASSPFTAEAFF,TGTGCCAGCAGCCCCTTCACTGCTGAAGCTTTCTTT
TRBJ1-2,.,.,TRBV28,CASSVGGAANYGYTF,TGTGCCAGCAGTGTGGGGGGAGCCGCTAACTATGGCTACACCTTC
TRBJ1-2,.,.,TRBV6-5,CASTIDSRNGYTF,TGTGCCAGCACTATTGACAGCAGAAATGGCTACACCTTC
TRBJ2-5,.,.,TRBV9,CASSLSQGSQETQYF,TGTGCCAGCAGCCTGAGCCAGGGATCCCAAGAGACCCAGTACTTC
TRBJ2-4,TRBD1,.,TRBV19,CASRGQGLVAKNIQYF,TGTGCCAGTAGGGGACAGGGACTCGTAGCCAAAAACATTCAGTACTTC
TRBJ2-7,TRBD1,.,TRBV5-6,CASSLGTGGYEQYF,TGTGCCAGCAGCTTGGGGACAGGGGGGTACGAGCAGTACTTC
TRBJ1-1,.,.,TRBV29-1,CSFLNQAGEFAEAFF,TGCAGCTTCTTGAATCAGGCAGGGGAATTCGCTGAAGCTTTCTTT
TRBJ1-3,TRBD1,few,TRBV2,CASRLGQGAGNTIYF,TGTGCCAGCCGCTTGGGACAGGGGGCTGGAAACACCATATATTTT
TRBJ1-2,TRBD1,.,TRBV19,CASSRRLTGDNYGYTF,TGTGCCAGTAGTCGCCGTCTGACAGGGGATAACTATGGCTACACCTTC
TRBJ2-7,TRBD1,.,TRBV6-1,CASTAPDRATYEQYF,TGTGCCAGCACCGCCCCGGACAGGGCAACCTACGAGCAGTACTTC
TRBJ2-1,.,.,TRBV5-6,CASSLQGWLHEQFF,TGTGCCAGCAGCTTGCAGGGTTGGCTCCATGAGCAGTTCTTC
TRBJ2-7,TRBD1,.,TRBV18,CASSLGQGVWDEQYF,TGTGCCAGCTCACTGGGACAGGGGGTTTGGGACGAGCAGTACTTC
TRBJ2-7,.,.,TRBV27,CASSLWQASEQYF,TGTGCCAGCAGTTTATGGCAGGCGTCCGAGCAGTACTTC
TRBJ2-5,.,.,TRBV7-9,CASSSRDADEAQYF,TGTGCCAGCAGCTCGCGGGATGCGGACGAGGCCCAGTACTTC
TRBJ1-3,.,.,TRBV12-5,CASGSNTGKRNTIYF,TGTGCTAGTGGTTCAAATACAGGGAAGCGAAACACCATATATTTT
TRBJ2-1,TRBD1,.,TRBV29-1,CSVYGGGTGFYNEQFF,TGCAGCGTGTATGGTGGAGGGACAGGGTTCTACAATGAGCAGTTCTTC
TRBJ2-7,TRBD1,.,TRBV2,CASSEQGAEVSYEQYF,TGTGCCAGCAGTGAACAGGGGGCAGAAGTATCCTACGAGCAGTACTTC
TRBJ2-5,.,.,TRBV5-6,CASSLGSQETQYF,TGTGCCAGCAGCTTAGGGAGCCAAGAGACCCAGTACTTC
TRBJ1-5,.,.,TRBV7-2,CASSLQDTSNQPQHF,TGTGCCAGCAGCTTACAAGACACGAGCAATCAGCCCCAGCATTTT
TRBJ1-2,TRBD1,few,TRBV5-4,CASSPGQGALGYTF,TGTGCCAGCAGCCCGGGACAGGGGGCGCTTGGCTACACCTTC
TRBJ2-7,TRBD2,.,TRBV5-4,CASSAGLAGAEQYF,TGTGCCAGCAGCGCCGGACTAGCGGGAGCCGAGCAGTACTTC
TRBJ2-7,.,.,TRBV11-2,CASSPGGLGWYEQYF,TGTGCCAGCAGCCCTGGGGGGTTGGGTTGGTACGAGCAGTACTTC
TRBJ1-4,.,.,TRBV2,CASRGPATNEKLFF,TGTGCCAGCAGGGGGCCGGCAACTAATGAAAAACTGTTTTTT
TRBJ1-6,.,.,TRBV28,CASTTNPRNLPGDSLNSPLHF,TGTGCCAGCACCACGAACCCCCGAAACCTCCCTGGAGACAGCCTTAATTCCCCCCTCCACTTT
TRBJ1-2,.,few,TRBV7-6,CASSLNRANTVPNYGYTF,TGTGCCAGCAGCTTAAACAGGGCTAACACGGTCCCTAACTATGGCTACACCTTC
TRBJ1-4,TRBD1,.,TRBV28,CASREYSGGLRGKLFF,TGTGCCAGCAGGGAATACTCAGGGGGCCTCCGGGGAAAACTGTTTTTT
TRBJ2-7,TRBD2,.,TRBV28,CASRAMSRWTEGLATLCYEQYF,TGTGCCAGCAGGGCAATGAGCCGCTGGACCGAGGGACTAGCGACCCTGTGCTACGAGCAGTACTTC
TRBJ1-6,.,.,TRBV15,CATSLGPGGYSPLHF,TGTGCCACCAGCCTCGGCCCCGGCGGCTATTCACCCCTCCACTTT
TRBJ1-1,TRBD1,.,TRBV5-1,CASSKDRGPEAFF,TGCGCCAGCAGCAAGGACAGGGGGCCTGAAGCTTTCTTT
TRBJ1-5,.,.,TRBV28,CASSLAGGQPQHF,TGTGCCAGCAGTTTGGCAGGAGGACAGCCCCAGCATTTT
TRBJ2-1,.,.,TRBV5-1,CASSFTQGNEQFF,TGCGCCAGCAGCTTTACCCAGGGGAATGAGCAGTTCTTC
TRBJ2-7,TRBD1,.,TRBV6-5,CASSKGGTGINEQYF,TGTGCCAGCAGTAAGGGAGGGACAGGGATCAACGAGCAGTACTTC
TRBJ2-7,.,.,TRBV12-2,CASRRSGNSYEQYF,TGTGCAAGTCGCCGCAGCGGTAACTCCTACGAGCAGTACTTC
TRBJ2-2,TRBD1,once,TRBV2,CASRAGTVNTGELFF,TGTGCCAGCAGGGCCGGGACAGTAAACACCGGGGAGCTGTTTTTT
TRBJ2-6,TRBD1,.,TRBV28,CASSWGAGGASGANVLTF,TGTGCCAGCAGTTGGGGCGCAGGGGGCGCATCTGGGGCCAACGTCCTGACTTTC
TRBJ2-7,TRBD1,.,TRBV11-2,CASSPEPGQGSHEQYF,TGTGCCAGCAGCCCTGAGCCGGGACAGGGGAGCCACGAGCAGTACTTC
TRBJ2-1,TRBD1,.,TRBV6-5,CASSYGTGFHEQFF,TGTGCCAGCAGTTACGGGACAGGGTTCCATGAGCAGTTCTTC
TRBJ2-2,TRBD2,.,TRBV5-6,CASSFGGSDTGELFF,TGTGCCAGCAGCTTCGGCGGGAGTGACACCGGGGAGCTGTTTTTT
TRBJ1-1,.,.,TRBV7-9,CASIRRTAYTMNTEAFF,TGTGCCAGCATTCGACGGACAGCCTATACAATGAACACTGAAGCTTTCTTT
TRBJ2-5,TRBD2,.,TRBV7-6,CASSSGSLAGEGETQYF,TGTGCCAGCAGCTCGGGGAGCCTAGCGGGAGAAGGAGAGACCCAGTACTTC
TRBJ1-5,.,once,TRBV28,CASSRGLGHLNQPQHF,TGTGCCAGCAGCCGTGGACTGGGACACCTCAATCAGCCCCAGCATTTT
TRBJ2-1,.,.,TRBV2,CASSQWRNNEQFF,TGTGCCAGCAGTCAGTGGCGGAACAATGAGCAGTTCTTC
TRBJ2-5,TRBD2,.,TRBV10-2,CATLVGTTKYF,TGCGCCACCTTGGTAGGGACTACGAAGTACTTC
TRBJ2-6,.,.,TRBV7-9,CASNPTESSGANVLTF,TGTGCCAGCAACCCGACTGAAAGCTCTGGGGCCAACGTCCTGACTTTC
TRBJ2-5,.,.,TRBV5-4,CASSFDAPGTQYF,TGTGCCAGCAGCTTTGACGCGCCAGGGACCCAGTACTTC
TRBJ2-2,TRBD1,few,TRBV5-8,CARPPDRGSGELFF,TGTGCCAGACCCCCGGACAGGGGGTCCGGGGAGCTGTTTTTT
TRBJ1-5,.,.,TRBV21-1,CASIQGNKTDRPNQPQHF,TGTGCCAGCATCCAAGGGAATAAAACAGACAGACCCAATCAGCCCCAGCATTTT
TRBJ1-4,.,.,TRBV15,CATSRGDSLGEKLFF,TGTGCCACCAGCAGAGGAGACAGCCTTGGTGAAAAACTGTTTTTT
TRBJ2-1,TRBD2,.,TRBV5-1,CASSYSGTSGGVRSGNEQFF,TGCGCCAGCAGCTACTCCGGGACTAGCGGGGGGGTACGGTCGGGGAATGAGCAGTTCTTC
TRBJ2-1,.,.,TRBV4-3,CASSQELRQTYNEQFF,TGCGCCAGCAGCCAAGAACTCCGACAAACCTACAATGAGCAGTTCTTC
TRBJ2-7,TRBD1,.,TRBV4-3,CASSQDYDGRGLYEQYF,TGCGCCAGCAGCCAAGATTATGATGGCAGGGGGCTGTACGAGCAGTACTTC
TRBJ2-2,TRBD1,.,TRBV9,CASTGTGYTGELFF,TGTGCCAGCACCGGGACAGGGTACACCGGGGAGCTGTTTTTT
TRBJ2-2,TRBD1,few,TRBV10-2,CAIAGQGSGELFF,TGCGCCATCGCAGGACAGGGGAGCGGGGAGCTGTTTTTT
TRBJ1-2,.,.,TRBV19,CASRRTANYGYTF,TGTGCCAGTAGGCGGACAGCGAACTATGGCTACACCTTC
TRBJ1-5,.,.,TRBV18,CASSAGGVRGGQPQHF,TGTGCCAGCTCAGCTGGGGGGGTCAGGGGAGGTCAGCCCCAGCATTTT
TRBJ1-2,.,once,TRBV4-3,CASSQVLSPPSGYTF,TGCGCCAGCAGCCAAGTGCTCTCGCCGCCAAGCGGCTACACCTTC
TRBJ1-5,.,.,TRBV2,CASSEGAGSLYQPQHF,TGTGCCAGCAGTGAAGGAGCAGGGTCCCTTTATCAGCCCCAGCATTTT